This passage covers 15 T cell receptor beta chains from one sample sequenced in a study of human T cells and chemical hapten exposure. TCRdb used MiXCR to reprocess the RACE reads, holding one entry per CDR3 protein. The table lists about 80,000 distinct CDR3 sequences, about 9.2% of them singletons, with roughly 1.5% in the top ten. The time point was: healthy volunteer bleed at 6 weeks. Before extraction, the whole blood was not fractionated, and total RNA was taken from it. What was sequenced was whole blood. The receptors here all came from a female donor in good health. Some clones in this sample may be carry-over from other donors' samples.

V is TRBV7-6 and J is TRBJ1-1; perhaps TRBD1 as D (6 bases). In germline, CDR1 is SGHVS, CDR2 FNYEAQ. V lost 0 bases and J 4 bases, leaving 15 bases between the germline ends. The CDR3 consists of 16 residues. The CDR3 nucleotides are TGTGCCAGCAGCTTAGCCAGGGGAGATGTCGGCACTGAAGCTTTCTTT. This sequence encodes CASSLARGDVGTEAFF. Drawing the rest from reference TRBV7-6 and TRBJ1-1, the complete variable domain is GAGVSQSPRYKVTKRGQDVALRCDPISGHVSLYWYRQALGQGPEFLTYFNYEAQQDKSGLPNDRFSAERPEGSISTLTIQRTEQRDSAMYRCASSLARGDVGTEAFFGQGTRLTVV.

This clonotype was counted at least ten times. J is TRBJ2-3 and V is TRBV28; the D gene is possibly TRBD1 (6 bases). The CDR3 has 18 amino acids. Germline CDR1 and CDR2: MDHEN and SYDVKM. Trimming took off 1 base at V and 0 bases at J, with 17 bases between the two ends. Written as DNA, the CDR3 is TGTGCCAGCAGTTTATTCACAAACAGGGCCCTTAGCACAGATACGCAGTATTTT. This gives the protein CASSLFTNRALSTDTQYF.

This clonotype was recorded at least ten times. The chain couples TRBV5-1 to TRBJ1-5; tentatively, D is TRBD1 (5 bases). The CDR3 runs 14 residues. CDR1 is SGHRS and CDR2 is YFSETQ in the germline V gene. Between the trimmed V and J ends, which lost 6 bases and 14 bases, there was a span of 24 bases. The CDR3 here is CASKTDPGTDVEHF. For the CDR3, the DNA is TGCGCCAGCAAGACCGATCCCGGGACCGACGTTGAGCATTTT.

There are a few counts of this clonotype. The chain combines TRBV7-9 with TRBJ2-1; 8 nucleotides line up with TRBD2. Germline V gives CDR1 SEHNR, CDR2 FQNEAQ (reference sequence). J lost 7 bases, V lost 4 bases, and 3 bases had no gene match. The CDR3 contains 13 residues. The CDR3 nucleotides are TGTGCCAGCAGCTCGGGGGGGGCGAATGAGCAGTTCTTC. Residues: CASSSGGANEQFF.

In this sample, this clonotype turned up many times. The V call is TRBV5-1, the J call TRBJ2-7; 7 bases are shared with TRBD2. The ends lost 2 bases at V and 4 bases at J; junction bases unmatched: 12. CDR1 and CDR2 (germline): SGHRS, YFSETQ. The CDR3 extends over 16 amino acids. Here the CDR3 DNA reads TGCGCCAGCAGCTTCGCTTCTGGCGGGGGTGGATACGAGCAGTACTTC. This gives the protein CASSFASGGGGYEQYF.

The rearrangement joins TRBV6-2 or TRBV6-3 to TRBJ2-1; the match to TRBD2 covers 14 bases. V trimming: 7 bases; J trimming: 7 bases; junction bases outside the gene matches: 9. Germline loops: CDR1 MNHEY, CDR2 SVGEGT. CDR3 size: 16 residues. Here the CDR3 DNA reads TGTGCCAGCACCGAAATGGGACTAGCGGGGGCAAATGAGCAGTTCTTC. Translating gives CASTEMGLAGANEQFF.

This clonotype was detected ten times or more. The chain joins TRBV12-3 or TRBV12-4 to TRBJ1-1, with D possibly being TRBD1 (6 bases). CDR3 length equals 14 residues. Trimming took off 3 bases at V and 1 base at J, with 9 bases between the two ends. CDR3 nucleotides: TGTGCCAGCAGTTTTCAGGGGAAGAACACTGAAGCTTTCTTT. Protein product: CASSFQGKNTEAFF.

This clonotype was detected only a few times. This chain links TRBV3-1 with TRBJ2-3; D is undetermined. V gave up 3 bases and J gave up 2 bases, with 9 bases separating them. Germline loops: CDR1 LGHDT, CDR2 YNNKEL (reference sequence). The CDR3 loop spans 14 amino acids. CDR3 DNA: TGTGCCAGCAGCCACACCACAGTCACAGATACGCAGTATTTT. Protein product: CASSHTTVTDTQYF.

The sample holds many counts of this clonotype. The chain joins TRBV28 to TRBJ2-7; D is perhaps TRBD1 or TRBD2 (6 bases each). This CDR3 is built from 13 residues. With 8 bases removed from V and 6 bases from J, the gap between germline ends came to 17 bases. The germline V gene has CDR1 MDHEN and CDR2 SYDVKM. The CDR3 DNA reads TGTGCCAGCCTGGCCGGGGGCCTCAGCGAGCAGTACTTC. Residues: CASLAGGLSEQYF. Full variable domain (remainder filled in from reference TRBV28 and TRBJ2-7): DVKVTQSSRYLVKRTGEKVFLECVQDMDHENMFWYRQDPGLGLRLIYFSYDVKMKEKGDIPEGYSVSREKKERFSLILESASTNQTSMYLCASLAGGLSEQYFGPGTRLTVT.

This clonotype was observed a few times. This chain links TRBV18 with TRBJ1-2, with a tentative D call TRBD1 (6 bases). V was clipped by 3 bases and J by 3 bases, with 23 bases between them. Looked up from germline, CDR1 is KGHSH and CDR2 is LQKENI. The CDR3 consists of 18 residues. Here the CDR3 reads CASSPRRLDRPGDYGYTF. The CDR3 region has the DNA TGTGCCAGCTCACCGCGACGGTTAGACAGGCCAGGGGACTATGGCTACACCTTC.

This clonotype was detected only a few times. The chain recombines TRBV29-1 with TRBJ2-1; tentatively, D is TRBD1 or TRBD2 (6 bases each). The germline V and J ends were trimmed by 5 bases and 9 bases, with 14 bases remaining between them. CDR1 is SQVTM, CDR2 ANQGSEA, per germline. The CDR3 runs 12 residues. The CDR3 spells CSVPGKGGEQFF. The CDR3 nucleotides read TGCAGCGTTCCAGGCAAGGGGGGTGAGCAGTTCTTC.

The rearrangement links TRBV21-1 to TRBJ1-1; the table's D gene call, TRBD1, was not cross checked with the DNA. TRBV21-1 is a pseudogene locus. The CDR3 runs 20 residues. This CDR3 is CVSSRTQERVKARGGTEAFF. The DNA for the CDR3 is TGTGTCAGCAGCCGTACCCAGGAGAGGGTCAAGGCTCGAGGTGGGACTGAAGCTTTCTTT.

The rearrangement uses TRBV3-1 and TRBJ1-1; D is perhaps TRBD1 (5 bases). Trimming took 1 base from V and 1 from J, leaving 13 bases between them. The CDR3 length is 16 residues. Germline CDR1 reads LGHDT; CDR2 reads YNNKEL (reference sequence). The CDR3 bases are TGTGCCAGCAGCCAAGGGGAGACAGTCCGGAACACTGAAGCTTTCTTT. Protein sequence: CASSQGETVRNTEAFF.

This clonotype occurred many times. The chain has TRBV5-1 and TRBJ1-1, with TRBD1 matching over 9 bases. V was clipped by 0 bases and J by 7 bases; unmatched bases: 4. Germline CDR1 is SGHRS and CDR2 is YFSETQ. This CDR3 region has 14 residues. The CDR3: CASSLDRGRLEAFF. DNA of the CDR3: TGCGCCAGCAGCTTGGACAGGGGGCGGCTTGAAGCTTTCTTT.

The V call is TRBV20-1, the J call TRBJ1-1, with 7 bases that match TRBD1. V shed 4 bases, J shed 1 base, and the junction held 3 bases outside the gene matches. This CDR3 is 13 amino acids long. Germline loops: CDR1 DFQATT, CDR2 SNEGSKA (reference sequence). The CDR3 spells CSATRQGNTEAFF. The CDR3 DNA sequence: TGCAGTGCTACCCGACAGGGGAACACTGAAGCTTTCTTT.